A selection of T cell receptor beta chains follows, all from one sample in a study. TCRdb reprocessed the 5' RACE reads via MiXCR and lists one record per CDR3 protein. This sample has roughly 38,000 distinct CDR3 sequences, with approximately 17% found just once. Sequences were obtained from naive CD4+ T cells sorted from a lymph node. The receptors shown here come from a female donor with breast cancer. Each CDR3 is given with its conserved first and last residue. Each record gives: V gene, J gene, CDR3 protein.

>TRBV7-2|TRBJ2-3
CASRLDRFWDTQYF
>TRBV5-1|TRBJ2-5
CASSLDVTSGAGETQYF
>TRBV6-2/TRBV6-3|TRBJ1-2
CASSWDGQDGYTF
>TRBV29-1|TRBJ2-5
CSVVPEQETQYF
>TRBV4-2|TRBJ2-7
CASSQERTGAYEQYF
>TRBV25-1|TRBJ1-2
CASYNWGRDGYTF
>TRBV3-1|TRBJ2-5
CASSPPSGGRETQYF
>TRBV10-3|TRBJ2-5
CAISESGEAQYF
>TRBV7-9|TRBJ2-1
CASSRTSGEYYNEQFF
>TRBV5-1|TRBJ2-3
CASSPKRDGTDTQYF
>TRBV6-5|TRBJ2-2
CASSYAKNTGELFF
>TRBV7-2|TRBJ2-7
CTSSLNPGDYEQYF
>TRBV4-2|TRBJ2-2
CASSRTEETGELFF
>TRBV18|TRBJ1-5
CASSSGTDQPQHF
>TRBV12-3/TRBV12-4|TRBJ2-5
CASSLWSGNRVETQYF
>TRBV6-1|TRBJ1-5
CASTQRRQTLSNQPQHF
>TRBV20-1|TRBJ2-5
CSARSPDRGQETQYF
>TRBV27|TRBJ1-2
CASSKRGQGADGYTF
>TRBV20-1|TRBJ1-1
CSADPGQGDTEAFF
>TRBV3-1|TRBJ2-3
CASSPGTGDTQYF
>TRBV3-1|TRBJ2-1
CASSQARNNEQFF
>TRBV30|TRBJ1-6
CAWRGDSSYNSPLHF
>TRBV6-6|TRBJ1-5
CASSYGGFQPQHF
>TRBV5-1|TRBJ2-3
CASSLGSSALDTQYF
>TRBV15|TRBJ1-1
CATSRDPEASALF
>TRBV7-8|TRBJ1-4
CASSRRGGEKLFF
>TRBV12-3/TRBV12-4|TRBJ1-1
CASSFQGGMNTEAFF
>TRBV6-2/TRBV6-3|TRBJ2-4
CASSASAFTKNIQYF
>TRBV6-2/TRBV6-3|TRBJ2-7
CASSRATGSYEQYF
>TRBV20-1|TRBJ2-3
CSAPGTSGSDAQYF
>TRBV27|TRBJ2-7
CASSSGNSYEQYF
>TRBV5-5|TRBJ2-6
CASSLSPSGANVLTF
>TRBV5-1|TRBJ1-1
CASSQGTVMNTEAFF
>TRBV7-2|TRBJ1-3
CASSLLVNVRSGNTIYF
>TRBV2|TRBJ2-3
CASSLTEADTQYF
>TRBV2|TRBJ1-1
CASSESGSWDWGF
>TRBV18|TRBJ2-7
CASSPQGMDEQYF
>TRBV4-1|TRBJ2-2
CASSLTSGTGELFF
>TRBV7-8|TRBJ1-2
CASSPTGVEGYTF
>TRBV4-1|TRBJ2-4
CASSQPGLKENIQYF
>TRBV6-2/TRBV6-3|TRBJ2-5
CASSYRPQYF
>TRBV12-3/TRBV12-4|TRBJ2-1
CASSPQVAGGYNEQFF
>TRBV5-1|TRBJ2-5
CASSPLGLAGAEETQYF
>TRBV27|TRBJ2-3
CASSYRVDVSATQYF
>TRBV12-3/TRBV12-4|TRBJ1-2
CASAGNYGYTF
>TRBV29-1|TRBJ2-1
CSVRAGGSYNEQFF
>TRBV7-2|TRBJ2-5
CASSLGVANGETQYF
>TRBV20-1|TRBJ2-7
CSAPAGLAGYTLATYEQYF
>TRBV29-1|TRBJ2-3
CSVEDTSGYPDTQYF
>TRBV7-9|TRBJ1-3
CASSPQGGHSGNTIYF
>TRBV7-2|TRBJ2-7
CASSPFPRGRNYEQYF
>TRBV7-7|TRBJ2-6
CASSPQTGALSGANVLTF
>TRBV7-8|TRBJ2-1
CASSDWVGRRGQGEQFF
>TRBV5-1|TRBJ1-1
CASSLGGSVSDTEAFF
>TRBV5-1|TRBJ2-7
CASSYRQGVSYEQYF
>TRBV5-1|TRBJ2-6
CASTIFSGANVLTF